A single sample gave rise to the 9 T cell receptor beta chains below, sequenced in a study of blood T cell repertoires in COVID-19. This table comes from immunoSEQ multiplex PCR, and its TCRdb copy is limited to in-frame clones, with some not included. The sample lists roughly 56,000 clones, 89% occurring once. Sequencing input: peripheral blood. Source of these receptors: a human donor in a cohort sampled during active COVID-19.

The rearrangement joins TRBV4-1 to TRBJ2-3, with 7 bases aligning to TRBD1. J was trimmed by 1 base and V by 0 bases; bases with no gene match: 1. The CDR3 has 15 residues. In germline, CDR1 is MGHRA, CDR2 YSYEKL. CDR3 bases: TGCGCCAGCAGCCAAGAAAGGGGGCGCACAGATACGCAGTATTTT. Protein product: CASSQERGRTDTQYF.

This chain uses TRBV12-3 or TRBV12-4 with TRBJ1-1, with a tentative D call TRBD1 (5 bases). V was clipped by 4 bases and J by 5 bases, with 8 bases between them. The CDR3 sequence is 12 residues long. The DNA of the CDR3 is TGTGCCAGCAGTTGGGGGGAGACTGAAGCTTTCTTT. Its protein product is CASSWGETEAFF.

The CDR3 is CASSLTAMNTEAFF. The CDR3 nucleotides are TGTGCCAGCAGCCTGACAGCTATGAACACTGAAGCTTTCTTT. The V gene is TRBV7-9, the J gene TRBJ1-1; a possible D gene is TRBD1 (5 bases). The V gene lost 5 bases and the J gene lost 0 bases, with 10 bases spanning the gap. Germline lookup yields CDR1 SEHNR and CDR2 FQNEAQ (reference sequence). The CDR3 covers 14 residues.

This chain connects TRBV11-2 to TRBJ1-1; 9 bases line up with TRBD1. Germline trimming cut 2 bases from V and 5 bases from J; bases unmatched to any gene: 12. The germline gives CDR1 SGHAT, CDR2 FQNNGV. The CDR3 covers 17 residues. Here the CDR3 reads CASSLKTGGRGGTEAFF. The CDR3 DNA follows: TGTGCCAGCAGCTTAAAGACAGGGGGTAGGGGTGGAACTGAAGCTTTCTTT. Looking up the rest from reference TRBV11-2 and TRBJ1-1 gives the full variable domain: EAGVAQSPRYKIIEKRQSVAFWCNPISGHATLYWYQQILGQGPKLLIQFQNNGVVDDSQLPKDRFSAERLKGVDSTLKIQPAKLEDSAVYLCASSLKTGGRGGTEAFFGQGTRLTVV.

This chain connects TRBV7-2 to TRBJ2-1, with TRBD2 identical over 10 bases. V dropped 6 bases and J dropped 4; count of bases not matched to a gene: 9. The germline CDR1 and CDR2 sequences are SGHTA and FQGNSA. The CDR3 length is 16 residues. CDR3 DNA: TGTGCCAGCAGGGGGATAGCGGGGGGATCTTACAATGAGCAGTTCTTC. Translated: CASRGIAGGSYNEQFF. Full variable domain (rest looked up from reference TRBV7-2 and TRBJ2-1): GAGVSQSPSNKVTEKGKDVELRCDPISGHTALYWYRQSLGQGLEFLIYFQGNSAPDKSGLPSDRFSAERTGGSVSTLTIQRTQQEDSAVYLCASRGIAGGSYNEQFFGPGTRLTVL.

The CDR3 DNA follows: TGTGCCAGCAGTTACGGAGGGGCCAGCAATCAGCCCCAGCATTTT. As protein: CASSYGGASNQPQHF. This chain connects TRBV6-5 to TRBJ1-5, with D maybe TRBD1 (5 bases). Germline V gives CDR1 MNHEY, CDR2 SVGAGI. Trimming cost V 2 bases and J 1 base, with 9 bases left between them. The CDR3 length is 15 residues.

The chain uses TRBV7-2 and TRBJ1-6; maybe TRBD1 (5 bases). With 4 bases removed from V and 14 bases from J, the gap between germline ends came to 21 bases. The germline gives CDR1 SGHTA, CDR2 FQGNSA. The CDR3 is 15 amino acids. The CDR3 here is CASSSLAGVGSALHF. The CDR3 DNA follows: TGTGCCAGCAGCTCCCTCGCGGGGGTTGGGTCGGCCCTCCACTTT.

The chain combines TRBV7-2 with TRBJ2-7, with 11 bases aligning to TRBD2. The ends lost 6 bases at V and 2 bases at J; junction bases unmatched: 6. The CDR3 contains 15 residues. Germline CDR1 SGHTA, CDR2 FQGNSA. CDR3 in amino acids: CASSTTSGDTYEQYF. CDR3 bases: TGTGCCAGCAGTACGACTAGCGGGGACACCTACGAGCAGTACTTC.

This rearrangement joins TRBV6-5 to TRBJ2-5; no firm D call. Trimming pared 0 bases from V and 2 bases from J, leaving 10 bases between. This CDR3 comprises 15 residues. Germline CDR1 MNHEY, CDR2 SVGAGI. CDR3 in DNA: TGTGCCAGCAGTTACTCTGGGCTACTTCAAGAGACCCAGTACTTC. It yields the protein CASSYSGLLQETQYF.